This T cell receptor (beta chain) is from a study of T cell responses to AZD1222 COVID-19 vaccine. Libraries were prepared by immunoSEQ multiplex PCR; TCRdb keeps only in-frame clonotypes and omits some of them. The sample yields about 110,000 clones, about nine tenths seen once. After removal of 1 base from V and 2 bases from J, the junction contained 3 bases not matched to a gene. The CDR3 consists of 16 residues. Germline loops: CDR1 SGHKS, CDR2 YYEKEE (reference sequence). This rearrangement joins TRBV5-5 to TRBJ1-5; 10 bases line up with TRBD1. Source: peripheral blood, taken on day 0 of AZD1222 vaccination. This sequence was found in an adult in good health. CDR3 amino acids: CASSLWDRGGNQPQHF. Here the CDR3 DNA reads TGTGCCAGCAGCTTGTGGGACAGGGGAGGCAATCAGCCCCAGCATTTT.